The clone carrying this T cell receptor (beta chain) was seen many times. What it recognizes is unknown. Thyroid surgery was preceded by no treatment in any patient. This entry comes from a study of metastatic and nonmetastatic thyroid tumors. Across the whole study: Repertoire comparisons spanned blood and tumor or nodule tissue from malignant and benign thyroid patients.

CDR3 size: 16 residues. The germline CDR1 and CDR2 sequences are SGHVS and FNYEAQ. V dropped 4 bases and J dropped 5; count of bases not matched to a gene: 7. Using MiXCR, TCRdb re-called clones from the PCR reads. The data show about 33,000 clones, roughly a sixth seen once. Points from the study as a whole: Malignant tumors reportedly showed significantly higher TCR beta diversity than benign nodules in both blood and tumor.

The specimen was blood. The receptor was isolated from a male donor with papillary thyroid cancer or a benign thyroid nodule (not recorded which). Some clones in this sample may be carry-over from other donors' samples. V and J are TRBV7-6 and TRBJ2-2; 10 nucleotides match TRBD2. As DNA, the CDR3 is TGTGCCAGCAGCTCCTACATTAGCGGGGGGACCGGGGAGCTGTTTTTT. This codes for CASSSYISGGTGELFF. The variable domain in full, with the rest retrieved from reference TRBV7-6 and TRBJ2-2, is GAGVSQSPRYKVTKRGQDVALRCDPISGHVSLYWYRQALGQGPEFLTYFNYEAQQDKSGLPNDRFSAERPEGSISTLTIQRTEQRDSAMYRCASSSYISGGTGELFFGEGSRLTVL.